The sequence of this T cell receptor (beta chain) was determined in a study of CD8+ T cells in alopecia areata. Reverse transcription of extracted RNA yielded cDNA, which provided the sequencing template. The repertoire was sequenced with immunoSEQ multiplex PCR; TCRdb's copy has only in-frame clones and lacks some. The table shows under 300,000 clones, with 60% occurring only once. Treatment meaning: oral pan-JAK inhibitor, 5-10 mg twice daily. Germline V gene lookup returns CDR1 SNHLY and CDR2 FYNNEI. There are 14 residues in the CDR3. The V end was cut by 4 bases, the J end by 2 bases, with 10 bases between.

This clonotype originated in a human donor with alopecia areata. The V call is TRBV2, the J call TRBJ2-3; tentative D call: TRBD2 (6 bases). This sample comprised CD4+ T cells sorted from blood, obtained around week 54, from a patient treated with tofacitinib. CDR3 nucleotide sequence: TGTGCCAGCAGTGTGGGGGGTCCCACAGATACGCAGTATTTT. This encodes CASSVGGPTDTQYF.